Each of the 3 T cell receptor beta chains below was sequenced from the same sample in a study of radiotherapy plus CTLA-4 blockade in lung cancer. Assay: immunoSEQ multiplex PCR; the TCRdb copy retains only in-frame clones and omits some. The top ten clones hold roughly 3.5% of a sample with about 45,000 clones, approximately 70% of them seen once. The sequences come from peripheral blood, collected from a patient treated with radiotherapy plus ipilimumab. These receptor sequences come from a human donor with non-small cell lung cancer who had a complete response to radiotherapy plus ipilimumab.

The V call is TRBV6-5, the J call TRBJ2-7; 9 bases align to TRBD1. Trimming took 0 bases from V and 4 from J; bases not matched to a gene: 7. The germline gives CDR1 MNHEY, CDR2 SVGAGI. The CDR3 consists of 16 residues. The CDR3 DNA reads as TGTGCCAGCAGTTACTCAACTCCGGGACAGGGTTACGAGCAGTACTTC. Its translation: CASSYSTPGQGYEQYF.

V is TRBV28 and J is TRBJ2-7, with 7 bases aligning to TRBD2. Germline V CDR1 and CDR2: MDHEN, SYDVKM. The ends lost 1 base at V and 3 bases at J; junction bases unmatched: 12. CDR3 length equals 17 residues. This CDR3 reads CASSLSRLERGYYEQYF. The CDR3 DNA reads TGTGCCAGCAGTTTATCCCGTCTGGAGCGGGGCTACTACGAGCAGTACTTC.

The chain is built from TRBV28 and TRBJ1-3; a weak D match, TRBD1 (5 bases). The germline V gene encodes CDR1 MDHEN and CDR2 SYDVKM. V was shortened by 2 bases and J by 0 bases, with 11 bases between the two germline ends. The CDR3 consists of 16 residues. In DNA, the CDR3 is TGTGCCAGCAGTTTAGCAGGGTCAACCTCTGGAAACACCATATATTTT. This sequence encodes CASSLAGSTSGNTIYF.